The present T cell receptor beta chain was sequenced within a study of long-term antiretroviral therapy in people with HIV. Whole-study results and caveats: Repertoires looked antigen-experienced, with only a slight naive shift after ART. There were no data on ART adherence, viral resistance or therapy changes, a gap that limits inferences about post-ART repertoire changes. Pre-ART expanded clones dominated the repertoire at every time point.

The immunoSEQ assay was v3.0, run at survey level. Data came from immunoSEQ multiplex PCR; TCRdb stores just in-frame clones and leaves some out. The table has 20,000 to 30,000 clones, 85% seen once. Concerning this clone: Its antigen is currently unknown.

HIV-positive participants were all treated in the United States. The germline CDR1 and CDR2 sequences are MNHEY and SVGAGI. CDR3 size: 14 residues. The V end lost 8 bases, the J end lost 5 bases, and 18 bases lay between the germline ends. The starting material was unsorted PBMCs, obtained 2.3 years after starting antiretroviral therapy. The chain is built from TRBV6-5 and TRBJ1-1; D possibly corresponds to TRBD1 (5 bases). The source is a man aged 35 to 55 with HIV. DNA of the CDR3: TGTGCCAGCTTCTCAAGGGCAGGGCGTACTGAAGCTTTCTTT. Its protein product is CASFSRAGRTEAFF.